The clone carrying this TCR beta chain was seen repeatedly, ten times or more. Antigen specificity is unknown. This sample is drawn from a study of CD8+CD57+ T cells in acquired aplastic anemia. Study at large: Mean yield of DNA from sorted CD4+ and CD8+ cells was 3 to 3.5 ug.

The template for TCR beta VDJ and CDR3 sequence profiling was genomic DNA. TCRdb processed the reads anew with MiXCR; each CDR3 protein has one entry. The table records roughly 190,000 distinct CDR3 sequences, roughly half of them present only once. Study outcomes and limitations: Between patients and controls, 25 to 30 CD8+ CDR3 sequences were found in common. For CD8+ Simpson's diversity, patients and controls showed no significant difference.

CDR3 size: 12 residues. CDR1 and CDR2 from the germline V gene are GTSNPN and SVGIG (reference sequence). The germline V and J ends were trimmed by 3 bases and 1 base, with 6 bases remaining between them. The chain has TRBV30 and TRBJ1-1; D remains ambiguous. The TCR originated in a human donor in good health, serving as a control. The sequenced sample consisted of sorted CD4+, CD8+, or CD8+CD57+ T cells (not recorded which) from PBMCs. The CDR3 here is CAWSHPNTEAFF. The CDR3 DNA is TGTGCCTGGAGCCATCCGAACACTGAAGCTTTCTTT.